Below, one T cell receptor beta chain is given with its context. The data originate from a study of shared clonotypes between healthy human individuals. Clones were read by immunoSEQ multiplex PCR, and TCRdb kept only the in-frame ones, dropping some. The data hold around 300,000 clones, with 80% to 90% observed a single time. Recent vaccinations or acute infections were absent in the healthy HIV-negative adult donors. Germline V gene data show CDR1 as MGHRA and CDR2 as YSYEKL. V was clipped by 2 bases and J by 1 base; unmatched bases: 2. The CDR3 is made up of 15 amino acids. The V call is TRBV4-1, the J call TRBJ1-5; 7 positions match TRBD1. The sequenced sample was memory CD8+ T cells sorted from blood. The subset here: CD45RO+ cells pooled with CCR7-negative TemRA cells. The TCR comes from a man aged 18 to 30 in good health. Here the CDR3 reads CASSQTTGSNQPQHF. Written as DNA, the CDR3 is TGCGCCAGCAGCCAAACGACAGGGAGCAATCAGCCCCAGCATTTT.